Sequencing of this TCR beta chain was carried out in a study of blood T cell repertoires in COVID-19. Across the whole study: Collection of acute and convalescent COVID-19 samples took place in the United States, Italy and Spain. Sources were T cells, B-cell-depleted T cells, or PBMCs; the material itself was cDNA or gDNA.

Per germline, CDR1 LNHDA and CDR2 SQIVND (reference sequence). V was clipped by 7 bases and J by 6 bases; unmatched bases: 10. There are 14 residues in the CDR3. In the original analysis: Reference gene primer amplification yielded estimated nucleated cell counts. TCRdb's table, derived via immunoSEQ multiplex PCR, lists solely in-frame clones and lacks some. Clone size and V and J calls were adopted from that table, with D and trimming inferred from the DNA. The sample shows 20,000 to 25,000 clones, approximately 90% of them seen only once. The specimen sequenced was peripheral blood. The genes are TRBV19 and TRBJ2-7, with 9 bases lining up with TRBD1. The sequence derives from a human donor with active COVID-19. The donor label of this sample is uncertain. The CDR3 spells CASTAGTGPFEQYF. The CDR3 DNA reads TGTGCCAGTACCGCCGGGACAGGGCCCTTCGAGCAGTACTTC.